A single sample gave rise to the 12 T cell receptor beta chains below, sequenced in a study of T cell responses to AZD1222 COVID-19 vaccine. Clones were read by immunoSEQ multiplex PCR, and TCRdb kept only the in-frame ones, dropping some. This sample has roughly 67,000 clones, with roughly nine tenths found just once. Material: peripheral blood, obtained 28 days after the second AZD1222 dose. These receptors all come from an adult who received the AZD1222 COVID-19 vaccine.

This sequence joins TRBV4-1 and TRBJ2-3, with 9 bases lining up with TRBD2. The germline V gene encodes CDR1 MGHRA and CDR2 YSYEKL. CDR3 size: 16 residues. V dropped 1 base and J dropped 0; count of bases not matched to a gene: 2. DNA of the CDR3: TGCGCCAGCAGCCAAGGTCTAGCGGGAAGCACAGATACGCAGTATTTT. It is translated as CASSQGLAGSTDTQYF.

This clone was seen a single time. V gene TRBV29-1 combines with J gene TRBJ2-7; 10 bases are shared with TRBD1. This CDR3 comprises 12 residues. Trimming at V came to 8 bases and at J to 6 bases, leaving 7 bases not matched to a gene. The V gene's germline CDR1 is SQVTM and CDR2 ANQGSEA. Written as DNA, the CDR3 is TGCAGCCCGCAAGGACAGGGGGGCGAGCAGTACTTC. It is translated as CSPQGQGGEQYF.

This clone was recorded only once. The V gene is TRBV12-5, the J gene TRBJ2-6, with a weak D call TRBD1 (7 bases). CDR3 length: 18 amino acids. The V end was cut by 0 bases, the J end by 0 bases, with 12 bases between. Germline V gene lookup returns CDR1 LGHNT and CDR2 FRNRAP. The CDR3 sequence: CASGLVQGGDSGANVLTF. In nucleotides, the CDR3 is TGTGCTAGTGGTTTGGTTCAGGGGGGCGACTCTGGGGCCAACGTCCTGACTTTC. Variable domain in full (rest from reference TRBV12-5 and TRBJ2-6): DARVTQTPRHKVTEMGQEVTMRCQPILGHNTVFWYRQTMMQGLELLAYFRNRAPLDDSGMPKDRFSAEMPDATLATLKIQPSEPRDSAVYFCASGLVQGGDSGANVLTFGAGSRLTVL.

V gene TRBV9 combines with J gene TRBJ1-1, with D perhaps matching TRBD1 (5 bases). CDR3 length: 14 residues. The germline V gene has CDR1 SGDLS and CDR2 YYNGEE. The V end was cut by 0 bases, the J end by 7 bases, with 13 bases between. The CDR3, as DNA: TGTGCCAGCAGCGTAGGATCCCGGGGCAGTGAAGCTTTCTTT. Protein sequence: CASSVGSRGSEAFF.

V is TRBV18 and J is TRBJ1-4; tentatively, D is TRBD1 (5 bases). V lost 6 bases, J lost 8 bases, and 22 bases lay in between. Looked up from germline, CDR1 is KGHSH and CDR2 is LQKENI. The CDR3 loop spans 16 amino acids. Here the CDR3 reads CASSPGPSRSAEKLFF. In nucleotides, the CDR3 is TGTGCCAGCTCCCCGGGACCCTCTCGAAGTGCGGAAAAACTGTTTTTT.

The rearrangement joins TRBV11-3 to TRBJ2-7; D may be TRBD1 (5 bases). V lost 5 bases to trimming and J lost 9 bases, with 14 bases between them. CDR3 length: 12 amino acids. Germline V gene lookup returns CDR1 SGHNT and CDR2 YENEEA. The CDR3 nucleotides are TGTGCCAGCAGCCGCTCAGGGAATATGCAGTACTTC. Translated: CASSRSGNMQYF.

CDR3 coding DNA: TGTGCCAGCAGCTTGAACGAAGCTTATGAGCAGTTCTTC. This translates into CASSLNEAYEQFF. The J gene is TRBJ2-1, the V gene TRBV5-4; no reliable D call. There are 13 residues in the CDR3. V shed 1 base and J shed 8 bases, with 10 bases lying between them. The germline V gene encodes CDR1 SGHNT and CDR2 YYREEE (reference sequence). The complete variable domain, with remaining parts taken from reference TRBV5-4 and TRBJ2-1, reads ETGVTQSPTHLIKTRGQQVTLRCSSQSGHNTVSWYQQALGQGPQFIFQYYREEENGRGNFPPRFSGLQFPNYSSELNVNALELDDSALYLCASSLNEAYEQFFGPGTRLTVL.

CDR3 protein: CASSYDVADSYEQYF. CDR3 DNA sequence: TGTGCCAGCAGTTACGATGTAGCGGATTCCTACGAGCAGTACTTC. This chain links TRBV6-2 or TRBV6-3 with TRBJ2-7, with D maybe TRBD2 (6 bases). Trimming took off 2 bases at V and 1 base at J, with 12 bases between the two ends. The CDR3 sequence is 15 residues long. Germline values: CDR1 MNHEY, CDR2 SVGEGT.

J is TRBJ2-5 and V is TRBV11-3, with 11 bases identical to TRBD2. Germline assignment: CDR1 SGHNT and CDR2 YENEEA. V was pared by 4 bases and J by 4 bases, with 5 bases of the junction left unmatched. The CDR3 runs to 15 residues. This chain's CDR3 is CASSSGLAVLETQYF. The CDR3 DNA follows: TGTGCCAGCAGCTCGGGACTAGCGGTTTTAGAGACCCAGTACTTC.

The gene calls are TRBV5-5 and TRBJ2-3; unclear D gene. Germline CDR1 SGHKS, CDR2 YYEKEE (reference sequence). V lost 0 bases and J 3 bases, leaving 11 bases between the germline ends. CDR3 length: 15 residues. The CDR3 region is CASSLGYPSTDTQYF. CDR3 DNA sequence: TGTGCCAGCAGCTTGGGTTACCCCTCAACAGATACGCAGTATTTT.

The chain carries TRBV19 and TRBJ1-5; D uncertain. Germline V gene lookup returns CDR1 LNHDA and CDR2 SQIVND (reference sequence). Trimming removed 4 bases from V and 2 bases from J, with 15 bases in between. The CDR3 is made up of 16 amino acids. CDR3 sequence: CASSTLAGFGNQPQHF. CDR3 nucleotides: TGTGCCAGTAGTACCCTAGCGGGGTTTGGCAATCAGCCCCAGCATTTT. Full variable domain (missing parts from reference TRBV19 and TRBJ1-5): DGGITQSPKYLFRKEGQNVTLSCEQNLNHDAMYWYRQDPGQGLRLIYYSQIVNDFQKGDIAEGYSVSREKKESFPLTVTSAQKNPTAFYLCASSTLAGFGNQPQHFGDGTRLSIL.

The CDR3 is CASSQPRPYGNTIYF. The CDR3 nucleotides are TGCGCCAGCAGCCAACCTCGACCCTATGGAAACACCATATATTTT. The chain has TRBV4-1 and TRBJ1-3; no clear D. Trimming shortened V by 2 bases and J by 3 bases, and 11 bases separated the two germline ends. The CDR3 sequence is 15 residues long. Germline-derived CDR1 and CDR2 are MGHRA and YSYEKL.